The 32 T cell receptor beta chains below all came from one sample that was sequenced in a study of vaccination effects on CD4 cells after COVID-19. Before sequencing took place, the ViraFEST assay used viral peptide pools to expand antigen-specific CD4+ T cells. It was after 10 days of culture that CD4+ T cells were isolated. Vaccinated participants had no history of SARS-CoV-2 infection and tested negative for nucleocapsid antibodies. Repertoires were generated with immunoSEQ multiplex PCR, while TCRdb's copy carries only in-frame clones and drops some. The sample contains approximately 28,000 clones, approximately 70% of which appear only once. The antigens for these receptors are not known. This specimen was CD4+ T cells from PBMCs cultured with HCoV-NL63 spike peptides, taken before COVID-19 vaccination. These receptors all come from a human donor who received a COVID-19 vaccine.

CDR3 DNA: TGTGCCAGCAGCTTAAGGCGGGGGGGTCAAGAGACCCAGTACTTC. Translating it yields CASSLRRGGQETQYF. The rearrangement joins TRBV7-9 to TRBJ2-5; TRBD2 agrees at 9 bases. The ends lost 2 bases at V and 2 bases at J; junction bases unmatched: 3. Germline V gene lookup returns CDR1 SEHNR and CDR2 FQNEAQ (reference sequence). CDR3 length equals 15 residues.

The chain has TRBV2 and TRBJ1-2; D remains unclear. The V gene lost 4 bases and the J gene lost 4 bases, with 7 bases spanning the gap. CDR1 is SNHLY and CDR2 is FYNNEI in the germline V gene. This CDR3 has 12 amino acids. The CDR3 DNA follows: TGTGCCAGCAGTGTTTCCGTCTATGGCTACACCTTC. Translating gives CASSVSVYGYTF. Full variable domain (rest looked up from reference TRBV2 and TRBJ1-2): EPEVTQTPSHQVTQMGQEVILRCVPISNHLYFYWYRQILGQKVEFLVSFYNNEISEKSEIFDDQFSVERPDGSNFTLKIRSTKLEDSAMYFCASSVSVYGYTFGSGTRLTVV.

The chain couples TRBV3-1 (or the pseudogene TRBV3-2) to TRBJ2-7; TRBD1 agrees at 9 bases. The CDR3 extends over 15 amino acids. Germline trimming cut 4 bases from V and 5 bases from J; bases unmatched to any gene: 9. Germline CDR1 reads LGHDT; CDR2 reads YNNKEL (reference sequence). The CDR3 DNA is TGTGCCAGCAGCCCTTCGGGACAGGGTGTCCACGAGCAGTACTTC. Its translation is CASSPSGQGVHEQYF.

The table lists this clone with a few counts. The V call is TRBV6-5, the J call TRBJ1-5, with unresolved D. The germline V gene encodes CDR1 MNHEY and CDR2 SVGAGI. V lost 10 bases and J 0 bases, leaving 10 bases between the germline ends. This CDR3 contains 13 residues. The CDR3 nucleotides read TGTGCCACTGGGGAGGATAGCAATCAGCCCCAGCATTTT. Amino acid sequence: CATGEDSNQPQHF.

This clone was seen just once. The V and J genes are TRBV30 and TRBJ1-2; 7 nucleotides line up with TRBD1. CDR1 is GTSNPN and CDR2 is SVGIG in the germline V gene (reference sequence). This CDR3 comprises 15 residues. V lost 0 bases to trimming and J lost 2 bases; unmatched junction nucleotides: 6. DNA for the CDR3: TGTGCCTGGAGTGTACTCTTGACAGGGAACTATGGCTACACCTTC. The encoded protein is CAWSVLLTGNYGYTF.

V is TRBV5-4 and J is TRBJ1-4, with 8 bases that match TRBD1. Germline trimming cut 4 bases from V and 4 bases from J; bases unmatched to any gene: 6. Germline assignment: CDR1 SGHNT and CDR2 YYREEE (reference sequence). The CDR3 length is 15 residues. The DNA of the CDR3 is TGTGCCAGCAGCCGTGACAGGGGCGGTAATGAAAAACTGTTTTTT. Its translation: CASSRDRGGNEKLFF.

The V and J genes are TRBV5-6 and TRBJ2-4; 8 nucleotides match TRBD1. This CDR3 is 15 amino acids long. Germline V gives CDR1 SGHDT, CDR2 YYEEEE. V trimming: 2 bases; J trimming: 3 bases; junction bases outside the gene matches: 4. The DNA for the CDR3 is TGTGCCAGCAGCTTACAGGGGGTTGGCAAAAACATTCAGTACTTC. Residues: CASSLQGVGKNIQYF. Based on the CDR3 plus reference TRBV5-6 and TRBJ2-4, the full variable domain is DAGVTQSPTHLIKTRGQQVTLRCSPKSGHDTVSWYQQALGQGPQFIFQYYEEEERQRGNFPDRFSGHQFPNYSSELNVNALLLGDSALYLCASSLQGVGKNIQYFGAGTRLSVL.

The chain combines TRBV28 with TRBJ1-2; D perhaps matches TRBD1 (6 bases). The V and J ends lost 10 bases and 4 bases respectively, with 16 bases between them. Germline V gene sequence: CDR1 MDHEN, CDR2 SYDVKM. The CDR3 consists of 13 residues. The DNA of the CDR3 is TGTGCCACGTGGGGGGGGGCCGGCTATGGCTACACCTTC. Amino acid sequence: CATWGGAGYGYTF.

This clone appeared many times. This sequence joins TRBV19 and TRBJ2-1; D perhaps matches TRBD1 (6 bases). V lost 7 bases and J 8 bases, leaving 9 bases between the germline ends. The CDR3 has 11 amino acids. CDR1 and CDR2 from the germline V gene are LNHDA and SQIVND (reference sequence). The CDR3 here is CASNEGDEQFF. In DNA, the CDR3 is TGTGCCAGTAATGAGGGGGATGAGCAGTTCTTC.

The chain recombines TRBV6-5 with TRBJ2-3, with D perhaps TRBD1 (5 bases). The length of the CDR3 is 16 residues. V shed 0 bases and J shed 4 bases, with 14 bases lying between them. CDR1 MNHEY and CDR2 SVGAGI come from the germline V gene. The chain's CDR3 is CASSYSIRGWADTQYF. The CDR3 coding sequence is TGTGCCAGCAGTTACTCGATAAGGGGTTGGGCAGATACGCAGTATTTT.

The chain joins TRBV6-5 to TRBJ1-2; 9 nucleotides match TRBD1. Germline values: CDR1 MNHEY, CDR2 SVGAGI. The V gene end was trimmed by 2 bases and the J gene end by 8 bases; junction bases not matched to a gene: 9. There are 15 residues in the CDR3. Here the CDR3 DNA reads TGTGCCAGCAGTTACGAGACAGGGGGGCGAATAGGCTACACCTTC. Residues: CASSYETGGRIGYTF.

The chain carries TRBV4-2 and TRBJ2-1; 9 positions agree with TRBD2. The V and J ends lost 2 bases and 7 bases, in that order; junction bases with no gene match: 9. The CDR3 runs to 16 residues. CDR1 is LGHNA and CDR2 is YNFKEQ in the germline V gene. For the CDR3, the DNA is TGTGCCAGCAGCCAATCGAGCGGGAGGTCGGGTAATGAGCAGTTCTTC. Residues: CASSQSSGRSGNEQFF.

This clone was recorded once. The genes are TRBV2 and TRBJ2-1, with 7 bases fitting TRBD2. Looked up from germline, CDR1 is SNHLY and CDR2 is FYNNEI. V lost 11 bases, J lost 5 bases, and 9 bases stayed unmatched. CDR3 length: 13 residues. The CDR3 spells CALSGVGDNEQFF. The CDR3 coding sequence is TGTGCCTTAAGCGGGGTCGGGGACAATGAGCAGTTCTTC.

The chain employs TRBV5-4 and TRBJ1-1, with D unresolved. The CDR3 totals 13 residues. Deletions cut 3 bases from V and 0 bases from J, with 6 bases between. The germline CDR1 and CDR2 sequences are SGHNT and YYREEE (reference sequence). This chain's CDR3 is CASSSEMNTEAFF. CDR3 nucleotide sequence: TGTGCCAGCAGCTCCGAGATGAACACTGAAGCTTTCTTT.

The chain couples TRBV18 to TRBJ1-1; D is unresolved. The CDR3 extends over 14 amino acids. Germline loops: CDR1 KGHSH, CDR2 LQKENI. The V and J ends lost 0 bases and 4 bases respectively, with 9 bases between them. The CDR3 loop is CASSPPVGPTEAFF. Written as DNA, the CDR3 is TGTGCCAGCTCACCACCGGTCGGGCCCACTGAAGCTTTCTTT.

The chain is built from TRBV7-9 and TRBJ2-5, with D tentatively TRBD1 or TRBD2 (5 bases each). Germline V gene lookup returns CDR1 SEHNR and CDR2 FQNEAQ (reference sequence). The CDR3 is 15 amino acids. Deletions cut 5 bases from V and 4 bases from J, with 17 bases between. The CDR3 DNA reads TGTGCCAGCAGCCTAGGGACCCAAATGGGAGAGACCCAGTACTTC. This gives the protein CASSLGTQMGETQYF.

The rearrangement joins TRBV6-5 to TRBJ2-7, with D unclear. The CDR3 loop spans 15 amino acids. Germline assignment: CDR1 MNHEY and CDR2 SVGAGI. Deletions cut 7 bases from V and 4 bases from J, with 20 bases between. DNA of the CDR3: TGTGCCAGCATGAATCGACTTCTGAGTCAGTACGAGCAGTACTTC. It translates to CASMNRLLSQYEQYF.

The table lists this clone with a few counts. This sequence joins TRBV15 and TRBJ2-2; D might be TRBD1 (6 bases). The CDR3 contains 15 residues. V lost 5 bases and J lost 1, with 11 bases in between. Germline lookup yields CDR1 LNHNV and CDR2 YYDKDF (reference sequence). CDR3 in DNA: TGTGCCACCAGCCCTCGGGACAAGAACACCGGGGAGCTGTTTTTT. The encoded protein is CATSPRDKNTGELFF.

The chain recombines TRBV28 with TRBJ2-1; D ambiguous. This CDR3 region has 12 residues. The germline V and J ends were trimmed by 3 bases and 6 bases, with 6 bases remaining between them. Germline V gene data show CDR1 as MDHEN and CDR2 as SYDVKM. As DNA, the CDR3 is TGTGCCAGCAGTTTCAACCTCAATGAGCAGTTCTTC. Translating gives CASSFNLNEQFF.

This clone was seen more than once but under ten times. The J gene is TRBJ1-5, the V gene TRBV19, with D possibly TRBD1 on 6 matching bases. This CDR3 has 15 residues. Trimming pared 5 bases from V and 3 bases from J, leaving 14 bases between. Germline CDR1 and CDR2: LNHDA and SQIVND (reference sequence). CDR3 nucleotide sequence: TGTGCCAGTAGTCCTGACAGGCCCTTCAATCAGCCCCAGCATTTT. Its protein is CASSPDRPFNQPQHF.

J is TRBJ2-7 and V is TRBV28, with TRBD1 matching 8 bases. This CDR3 is 15 amino acids long. Unmatched junction bases numbered 7, after V lost 2 bases and J lost 4 bases. CDR1 and CDR2 (germline): MDHEN, SYDVKM. This chain's CDR3 is CASSLVGQGGYEQYF. The CDR3 DNA reads as TGTGCCAGCAGTTTAGTTGGACAGGGAGGTTACGAGCAGTACTTC.

V is TRBV9 and J is TRBJ2-2, with D possibly being TRBD1 or TRBD2 (5 bases each). Germline V lookup: CDR1 SGDLS, CDR2 YYNGEE. V shed 4 bases and J shed 3 bases, with 10 bases lying between them. The CDR3 totals 14 residues. CDR3 DNA: TGTGCCAGCAGCCCCGGGACGTACACCGGGGAGCTGTTTTTT. Translating gives CASSPGTYTGELFF.

The V and J genes are TRBV9 and TRBJ1-5, with D tentatively TRBD1 (5 bases). Germline lookup yields CDR1 SGDLS and CDR2 YYNGEE. Trimming shortened V by 0 bases and J by 4 bases, and 11 bases separated the two germline ends. CDR3 length: 15 amino acids. The CDR3 reads CASSVGGVRNQPQHF. The CDR3 bases are TGTGCCAGCAGCGTAGGAGGGGTTCGGAATCAGCCCCAGCATTTT. Full variable domain (missing parts from reference TRBV9 and TRBJ1-5): DSGVTQTPKHLITATGQRVTLRCSPRSGDLSVYWYQQSLDQGLQFLIQYYNGEERAKGNILERFSAQQFPDLHSELNLSSLELGDSALYFCASSVGGVRNQPQHFGDGTRLSIL.

The chain links TRBV4-1 to TRBJ2-3, with D tentatively TRBD2 (6 bases). Trimming left V 4 bases short and J 3 bases short, with 20 bases between. The CDR3 extends over 17 amino acids. The V gene's germline CDR1 is MGHRA and CDR2 YSYEKL. CDR3 residues: CASSRVSGGTGTDTQYF. The CDR3 DNA follows: TGCGCCAGCAGCCGAGTATCGGGCGGGACGGGGACAGATACGCAGTATTTT.

The chain carries TRBV7-3 and TRBJ1-1; perhaps TRBD1 as D (5 bases). V was cut by 1 base and J by 1 base, with 13 bases left in between. Looked up from germline, CDR1 is SGHTA and CDR2 is FQGTGA. CDR3 length: 16 amino acids. CDR3 in amino acids: CASSLMGGSSNTEAFF. The CDR3 DNA sequence: TGTGCCAGCAGCTTAATGGGGGGGTCCTCGAACACTGAAGCTTTCTTT.

The V gene is TRBV19, the J gene TRBJ1-4; no clear D. Trimming removed 6 bases from V and 12 bases from J, with 14 bases in between. CDR3 length equals 12 residues. CDR1 is LNHDA and CDR2 is SQIVND in the germline V gene (reference sequence). CDR3 residues: CASRSRGAELFF. As DNA, the CDR3 is TGTGCCAGTAGGTCGCGGGGAGCGGAACTGTTTTTT.

The V and J genes are TRBV7-8 and TRBJ1-5; TRBD1 matches at 10 bases. Trimming took 8 bases from V and 4 from J; bases not matched to a gene: 17. The CDR3 is 18 residues long. Looked up from germline, CDR1 is SGHVS and CDR2 is FQNEAQ. The CDR3 spells CASGTGTGVPIANQPQHF. The CDR3 DNA is TGTGCCAGCGGTACCGGGACAGGGGTCCCCATAGCAAATCAGCCCCAGCATTTT.

V gene TRBV12-3 or TRBV12-4 combines with J gene TRBJ1-5, with a weak D call TRBD1 (5 bases). Trimming shortened V by 0 bases and J by 5 bases, and 5 bases separated the two germline ends. CDR3 length equals 13 residues. The CDR3, as DNA: TGTGCCAGCAGTTTAGCAGGGGATCAGCCCCAGCATTTT. Translating it yields CASSLAGDQPQHF.

The chain links TRBV2 to TRBJ2-7; tentative D call: TRBD2 (6 bases). Trimming shortened V by 2 bases and J by 3 bases, and 14 bases separated the two germline ends. The CDR3 consists of 15 residues. In germline, CDR1 is SNHLY, CDR2 FYNNEI. The CDR3: CASSETGRRVYEQYF. As DNA, the CDR3 is TGTGCCAGCAGTGAAACCGGCCGGAGGGTCTACGAGCAGTACTTC.

This clone appeared a single time. This chain uses TRBV5-6 with TRBJ2-2; a possible D gene is TRBD1 (6 bases). Germline V gene lookup returns CDR1 SGHDT and CDR2 YYEEEE. The germline V and J ends were trimmed by 1 base and 4 bases, with 11 bases remaining between them. This CDR3 has 15 amino acids. The CDR3 spells CASSLRGGFTGELFF. CDR3 DNA sequence: TGTGCCAGCAGCTTGAGAGGGGGATTCACCGGGGAGCTGTTTTTT.

The rearrangement links TRBV5-5 to TRBJ2-5, with a weak D call TRBD1 (7 bases). The V gene's germline CDR1 is SGHKS and CDR2 YYEKEE (reference sequence). This CDR3 has 16 amino acids. The V and J ends lost 4 bases and 6 bases respectively, with 22 bases between them. The CDR3 nucleotides are TGTGCCAGCAGCCCCTCCGCTCAGGGGGGCATAAAGACCCAGTACTTC. Translated: CASSPSAQGGIKTQYF.

In this sample, this clone turned up once. The chain employs TRBV10-2 and TRBJ2-1; 7 nucleotides match TRBD1. The length of the CDR3 is 12 residues. Germline trimming cut 9 bases from V and 7 bases from J; bases unmatched to any gene: 6. CDR1 WSHSY and CDR2 SAAADI come from the germline V gene. The CDR3 here is CASSTGFNEQFF. In DNA, the CDR3 is TGCGCCAGTTCGACAGGGTTTAATGAGCAGTTCTTC.